The 3 T cell receptor beta chains presented below share a single source sample, sequenced in a study of identical twins. From the 5' RACE reads, TCRdb called clonotypes with MiXCR, one entry per CDR3 protein. The repertoire holds about 700,000 distinct CDR3 sequences, with 8% to 9% as singletons. The same sample was also used in a study of yellow fever vaccine responses in identical twins.

Sequencing input: PBMCs. Source of these receptors: a young woman in good health.

The V and J genes are TRBV4-2 and TRBJ2-7; no clear D gene. Trimming cost V 4 bases and J 5 bases, with 12 bases left between them. CDR3 length: 13 residues. Germline V gene data show CDR1 as LGHNA and CDR2 as YNFKEQ. The CDR3 DNA reads as TGTGCCAGCAGCCTCGGTAGATACAACGAGCAGTACTTC. Protein: CASSLGRYNEQYF.

There are a few counts of this clonotype. The rearrangement links TRBV29-1 to TRBJ1-2; 10 bases align to TRBD1. This CDR3 is built from 19 residues. Germline assignment: CDR1 SQVTM and CDR2 ANQGSEA. V gave up 7 bases and J gave up 4 bases; unmatched junction bases: 24. The CDR3 sequence is CSAWGAYPGQGSVGYGYTF. The CDR3 DNA reads as TGCAGCGCCTGGGGGGCTTATCCGGGACAGGGGTCTGTGGGCTATGGCTACACCTTC.

This clonotype was recorded at least ten times. The CDR3 is CASSSYAGAGELFF. CDR3 DNA: TGCGCCAGCAGCTCGTACGCAGGGGCCGGGGAGCTGTTTTTT. The V call is TRBV5-1, the J call TRBJ2-2; possibly TRBD1 for D (6 bases). Germline V gene lookup returns CDR1 SGHRS and CDR2 YFSETQ. V dropped 3 bases and J dropped 6 bases, with 12 bases sitting between them. This CDR3 is built from 14 residues.